This T cell receptor beta chain was observed in a study of blood T cell repertoires in COVID-19. Study-level information: The United States, Italy and Spain supplied acute and convalescent COVID-19 samples. PBMCs, B-cell-depleted T cells, or T cells were the source of the cDNA or gDNA that made up the material.

CDR1 is WSHSY and CDR2 is SAAADI in the germline V gene. V was shortened by 3 bases and J by 0 bases, with 15 bases between the two germline ends. CDR3 length: 16 residues. Assay: immunoSEQ multiplex PCR; the TCRdb copy retains only in-frame clones and omits some. This sample has a few hundred thousand clones, with over 85% found just once. This clonotype was sampled from a man aged 18 to 35 with COVID-19, enrolled during active disease. The chain employs TRBV10-2 and TRBJ2-7; perhaps TRBD1 as D (6 bases). Sequencing was performed on peripheral blood. CDR3 coding DNA: TGCGCCAGCAGTGACCCTAACAGGGCGAGCTCCTACGAGCAGTACTTC. As protein: CASSDPNRASSYEQYF.